What follows is one T cell receptor (beta chain) and its context. Its specificity is unknown. The donors belonged to the roughly 120-subject validation cohort, separate from the roughly 650-subject first cohort. These data originate in a study of cytomegalovirus exposure and HLA in healthy donors. Sequenced by immunoSEQ multiplex PCR; TCRdb stores in-frame clones only, minus some. The data contain about 86,000 clones, 85% to 95% of them singletons. General study results and limits: A later analysis found first-cohort TCR clusters tended to co-occur in the 120 validation repertoires. Researchers catalogued about 150 TCR beta chains as cytomegalovirus-associated.

Germline V CDR1 and CDR2: SGHAT, FQNNGV. CDR3 length: 15 residues. The V gene end was trimmed by 6 bases and the J gene end by 0 bases; junction bases not matched to a gene: 3. The sample comprised PBMCs. The TCR was taken from a man aged 18-30 years in good health and CMV-seronegative. The chain employs TRBV11-2 and TRBJ2-1; 9 bases align to TRBD2. CDR3 amino acids: CASSLSGSSYNEQFF. DNA for the CDR3: TGTGCCAGCAGTCTTAGCGGGAGCTCCTACAATGAGCAGTTCTTC.